This is a list of T cell receptor beta chains from one sample in a study of blood T cell repertoires in COVID-19. TCRdb's copy holds only in-frame clones and misses some; the assay was immunoSEQ multiplex PCR. The sample holds about 120,000 clones, about nine tenths seen once. The specimen sequenced was peripheral blood. The receptors come from a human donor with active COVID-19. The donor label of this sample is uncertain. CDR3s include the opening cysteine and the closing phenylalanine or tryptophan. D genes are given only for firm matches. Clone size is not always given. Where it is, it says once, few, many or a class for expanded clones.

j_call | clone_size | d_call | v_call | cdr3_aa | cdr3_nt
TRBJ2-7 | - | TRBD1 | TRBV25-1 | CASRETGGSYEQYF | TGTGCCAGCAGGGAAACAGGGGGCTCCTACGAGCAGTACTTC
TRBJ2-2 | once | TRBD1 | TRBV7-2 | CASRGQTTGELFF | TGTGCCAGCAGGGGACAGACTACCGGGGAGCTGTTTTTT
TRBJ1-6 | - | - | TRBV5-6 | CASSERYRSYNSPLHF | TGTGCCAGCAGCGAACGGTACAGGAGTTATAATTCACCCCTCCACTTT
TRBJ2-5 | - | TRBD2 | TRBV7-2 | CASSLTLAGGIFQETQYF | TGTGCCAGCAGCTTAACCCTAGCGGGGGGGATATTCCAAGAGACCCAGTACTTC
TRBJ2-7 | few | - | TRBV28 | CASSRRGWAYEQYF | TGTGCCAGCAGCCGCCGGGGTTGGGCCTACGAGCAGTACTTC
TRBJ2-2 | - | TRBD2 | TRBV7-2 | CASSSIAGGLTGELFF | TGTGCCAGCAGCTCAATAGCGGGGGGACTCACCGGGGAGCTGTTTTTT
TRBJ2-1 | - | TRBD2 | TRBV14 | CASSHLTTSGEQFF | TGTGCCAGCAGCCATCTCACGACTAGCGGGGAGCAGTTCTTC
TRBJ2-7 | - | - | TRBV15 | CATSRVQQGQRYF | TGTGCCACCAGCAGAGTACAGCAGGGTCAAAGGTACTTC
TRBJ1-1 | - | - | TRBV20-1 | CSARDPGTAFF | TGCAGTGCTAGAGATCCGGGAACGGCTTTCTTT
TRBJ2-2 | - | - | TRBV27 | CASRPWGQVTGELFF | TGTGCCAGCAGACCCTGGGGGCAGGTCACCGGGGAGCTGTTTTTT
TRBJ2-7 | - | TRBD1 | TRBV25-1 | CASSPLGTGEYEQYF | TGTGCCAGCAGTCCCCTCGGGACAGGGGAATACGAGCAGTACTTC
TRBJ1-2 | - | - | TRBV20-1 | CSARTRYGYTF | TGCAGTGCTAGGACACGATATGGCTACACCTTC
TRBJ1-4 | - | TRBD1 | TRBV7-9 | CASSARTGEREKLFF | TGTGCCAGCAGCGCCCGGACAGGGGAGCGGGAAAAACTGTTTTTT
TRBJ2-7 | - | TRBD2 | TRBV5-6 | CASSTTSGGPYEQYF | TGTGCCAGCAGCACGACTAGCGGGGGCCCGTACGAGCAGTACTTC
TRBJ2-7 | - | TRBD1 | TRBV5-1 | CASSGRDRGYEQYF | TGCGCCAGCAGCGGAAGGGACAGGGGCTACGAGCAGTACTTC
TRBJ2-7 | once | TRBD1 | TRBV4-2 | CASSQVPGTGFYEQYF | TGTGCCAGCAGCCAAGTCCCCGGGACAGGTTTTTACGAGCAGTACTTC
TRBJ2-1 | - | TRBD2 | TRBV11-2 | CASSHPTSGGLSYNEQFF | TGTGCCAGCAGCCACCCGACTAGCGGGGGGCTATCCTACAATGAGCAGTTCTTC
TRBJ2-7 | - | - | TRBV3-1/TRBV3-2 | CASSQGGRSIYEQYF | TGTGCCAGCAGCCAAGGTGGTAGAAGTATCTACGAGCAGTACTTC
TRBJ2-1 | - | TRBD1 | TRBV5-1 | CASSPWTGGSNEQFF | TGCGCCAGCAGCCCATGGACAGGGGGCTCAAATGAGCAGTTCTTC
TRBJ2-1 | - | TRBD2 | TRBV9 | CASSLRGAGGYNEQFF | TGTGCCAGCAGCCTCCGCGGAGCGGGGGGGTACAATGAGCAGTTCTTC
TRBJ1-4 | - | TRBD1 | TRBV27 | CASTRHRGGEKLFF | TGTGCCAGCACCCGCCACAGGGGTGGTGAAAAACTGTTTTTT
TRBJ1-1 | - | - | TRBV5-1 | CASSPGTLNTEAFF | TGCGCCAGCAGTCCTGGGACACTGAACACTGAAGCTTTCTTT
TRBJ2-7 | - | TRBD2 | TRBV10-3 | CAISALASGTYEQYF | TGTGCCATCAGTGCGTTGGCTAGCGGAACCTACGAGCAGTACTTC
TRBJ2-1 | - | - | TRBV11-1 | CASSLASGAPEQFF | TGTGCCAGCAGCCTAGCCTCAGGGGCGCCTGAGCAGTTCTTC
TRBJ2-2 | - | TRBD2 | TRBV3-1/TRBV3-2 | CASSHGLAGKNGELFF | TGTGCCAGCAGCCACGGACTAGCGGGGAAGAACGGGGAGCTGTTTTTT
TRBJ2-1 | - | TRBD1 | TRBV9 | CASSVGTGYNEQFF | TGTGCCAGCAGCGTCGGGACAGGGTACAATGAGCAGTTCTTC
TRBJ1-6 | - | TRBD1 | TRBV18 | CASSPMGQGYSPLHF | TGTGCCAGCTCACCGATGGGACAGGGGTATTCACCCCTCCACTTT
TRBJ1-2 | once | TRBD1 | TRBV28 | CASRRQGAFGYTF | TGTGCCAGCAGGCGACAGGGGGCATTTGGCTACACCTTC
TRBJ2-7 | - | - | TRBV7-2 | CASSTVSSAYEQYF | TGTGCCAGCAGCACGGTTTCTTCCGCCTACGAGCAGTACTTC
TRBJ1-3 | - | - | TRBV5-1 | CASSFQGGNTIYF | TGCGCCAGCAGCTTTCAAGGAGGCAACACCATATATTTT
TRBJ2-3 | - | - | TRBV6-6 | CASSSNDRITDTQYF | TGTGCCAGCAGTTCCAACGACAGGATCACAGATACGCAGTATTTT
TRBJ1-6 | - | - | TRBV4-3 | CASSPTQALSYNSPLHF | TGCGCCAGCAGCCCGACGCAGGCCCTATCCTATAATTCACCCCTCCACTTT
TRBJ2-5 | few | - | TRBV19 | CASSICRGVGETQYF | TGTGCCAGTAGTATATGTCGCGGGGTGGGAGAGACCCAGTACTTC
TRBJ2-7 | - | TRBD2 | TRBV13 | CASSYSLSGGASSGRYEQYF | TGTGCCAGCAGCTACTCCCTTAGCGGGGGGGCAAGTTCGGGACGCTACGAGCAGTACTTC
TRBJ2-2 | - | TRBD1 | TRBV12-5 | CASGSNKGAIDYGELFF | TGTGCTAGTGGTTCAAACAAGGGGGCTATAGACTACGGGGAGCTGTTTTTT
TRBJ2-3 | - | - | TRBV6-2/TRBV6-3 | CASSLGRDTDTQYF | TGTGCCAGCAGTTTGGGCAGGGACACAGATACGCAGTATTTT
TRBJ1-3 | - | TRBD1 | TRBV12-5 | CASGPRPDRGRNTIYF | TGTGCTAGTGGCCCGCGACCTGACAGGGGGAGAAACACCATATATTTT
TRBJ1-4 | - | TRBD1 | TRBV29-1 | CSAMGQGDEKLFF | TGCAGCGCTATGGGACAGGGAGATGAAAAACTGTTTTTT
TRBJ1-5 | - | - | TRBV27 | CASSDRFYSNQPQHF | TGTGCCAGCAGTGACAGGTTTTATAGCAATCAGCCCCAGCATTTT
TRBJ1-1 | - | - | TRBV2 | CAVGEGRGSAFF | TGTGCCGTCGGGGAGGGACGTGGCTCAGCTTTCTTT
TRBJ2-4 | - | TRBD1 | TRBV5-1 | CASSSRQGGNIQYF | TGCGCCAGCAGCTCTCGACAGGGCGGAAACATTCAGTACTTC
TRBJ1-1 | - | - | TRBV5-1 | CASSLAGRNTEAFF | TGCGCCAGCAGCTTGGCGGGTAGGAACACTGAAGCTTTCTTT
TRBJ1-1 | - | - | TRBV4-1 | CASSQGDTGFVEAFF | TGCGCCAGCAGCCAAGGCGATACGGGGTTTGTTGAAGCTTTCTTT
TRBJ2-2 | - | - | TRBV24-1 | CATSDTGQNTGELFF | TGTGCCACCAGTGACACAGGGCAGAACACCGGGGAGCTGTTTTTT
TRBJ2-7 | - | - | TRBV9 | CASSARGRDEQYF | TGTGCCAGCAGCGCCCGTGGGCGGGACGAGCAGTACTTC
TRBJ2-5 | once | - | TRBV3-1/TRBV3-2 | CASSRLGVAEEETQYF | TGTGCCAGCAGCCGGCTAGGGGTAGCGGAGGAAGAGACCCAGTACTTC
TRBJ1-2 | - | - | TRBV5-8 | CASSLTGSANYGYTF | TGTGCCAGCAGCTTAACAGGGTCCGCTAACTATGGCTACACCTTC
TRBJ1-4 | - | TRBD1 | TRBV5-1 | CASSFAGGSTTNEKLFF | TGCGCCAGCAGCTTCGCAGGGGGTAGTACAACTAATGAAAAACTGTTTTTT
TRBJ1-2 | - | TRBD1 | TRBV30 | CAQEFWDSNYGYTF | TGTGCCCAGGAATTCTGGGACAGCAACTATGGCTACACCTTC